This T cell receptor (beta chain) is from a study of identical twins. About this clonotype itself: Its matching antigen is unknown.

Overall study results and limits: In monozygotic twins, models underestimated the sharing of out-of-frame TCR alpha.

The CDR3 covers 14 residues. Losses at the gene ends were 0 bases for V and 15 bases for J; bases not matched to a gene: 8. Germline CDR1 LGHNA, CDR2 YSLEER. In TCRdb, the 5' RACE reads were re-called with MiXCR into one record per CDR3 protein. Among hundreds of thousands of distinct CDR3 sequences listed, 5.5% to 6.5% were seen once. The V and J genes are TRBV4-3 and TRBJ1-4, with 9 bases that match TRBD1. The receptor comes from a man aged 18 to 30 in good health. Sequencing used naive T cells sorted from blood. The CDR3 DNA sequence: TGCGCCAGCAGCCAAGATTGGGACAGGGAGGATTTGTTTTTT. Translation gives CASSQDWDREDLFF.